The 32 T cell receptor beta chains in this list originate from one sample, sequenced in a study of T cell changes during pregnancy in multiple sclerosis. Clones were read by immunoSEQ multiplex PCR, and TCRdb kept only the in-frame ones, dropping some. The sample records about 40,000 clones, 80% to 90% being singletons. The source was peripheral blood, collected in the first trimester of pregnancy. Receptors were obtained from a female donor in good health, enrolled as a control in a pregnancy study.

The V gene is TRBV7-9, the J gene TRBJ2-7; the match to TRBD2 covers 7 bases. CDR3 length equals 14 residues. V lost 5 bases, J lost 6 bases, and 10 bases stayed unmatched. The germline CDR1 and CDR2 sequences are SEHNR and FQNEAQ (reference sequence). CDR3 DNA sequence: TGTGCCAGCAGCGCCCAGAGCGGGATCCCCGAGCAGTACTTC. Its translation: CASSAQSGIPEQYF.

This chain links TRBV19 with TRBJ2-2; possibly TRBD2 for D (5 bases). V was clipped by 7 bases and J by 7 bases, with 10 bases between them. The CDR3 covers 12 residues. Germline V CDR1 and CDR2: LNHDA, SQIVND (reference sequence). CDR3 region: CASKEVIGELFF. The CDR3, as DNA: TGTGCCAGTAAGGAGGTTATCGGGGAGCTGTTTTTT.

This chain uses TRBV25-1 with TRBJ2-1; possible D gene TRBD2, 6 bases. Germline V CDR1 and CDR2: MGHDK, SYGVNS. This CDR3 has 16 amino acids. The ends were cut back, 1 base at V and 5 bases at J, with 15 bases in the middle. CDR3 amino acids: CASSELGLRLHNEQFF. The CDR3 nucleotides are TGTGCCAGCAGTGAATTGGGACTGCGTTTGCACAATGAGCAGTTCTTC.

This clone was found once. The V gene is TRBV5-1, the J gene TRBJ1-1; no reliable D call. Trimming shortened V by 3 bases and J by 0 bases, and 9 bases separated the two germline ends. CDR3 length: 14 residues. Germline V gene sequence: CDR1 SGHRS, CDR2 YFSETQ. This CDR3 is CASSYGVVNTEAFF. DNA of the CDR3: TGCGCCAGCAGCTACGGGGTGGTGAACACTGAAGCTTTCTTT.

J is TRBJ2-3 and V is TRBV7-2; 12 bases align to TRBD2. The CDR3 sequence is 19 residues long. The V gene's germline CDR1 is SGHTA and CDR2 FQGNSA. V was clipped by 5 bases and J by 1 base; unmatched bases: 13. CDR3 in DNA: TGTGCCAGCAGCGCCGCCGGGACTAGCGGGCCCCTCGGCACAGATACGCAGTATTTT. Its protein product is CASSAAGTSGPLGTDTQYF.

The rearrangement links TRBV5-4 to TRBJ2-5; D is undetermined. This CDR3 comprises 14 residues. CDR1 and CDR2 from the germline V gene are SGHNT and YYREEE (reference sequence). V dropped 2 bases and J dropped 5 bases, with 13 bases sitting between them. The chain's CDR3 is CASSLSAFGETQYF. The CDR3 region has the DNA TGTGCCAGCAGCTTATCTGCGTTCGGGGAGACCCAGTACTTC.

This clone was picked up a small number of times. The DNA for the CDR3 is TGTGCCAGCAGCCGCCTAATGGAAGCTTTCTTT. Amino acid sequence: CASSRLMEAFF. This rearrangement joins TRBV7-9 to TRBJ1-1; no firm D call. V was trimmed by 5 bases and J by 8 bases, leaving 9 bases between them. Germline CDR1 and CDR2: SEHNR and FQNEAQ (reference sequence). The CDR3 is 11 residues long.

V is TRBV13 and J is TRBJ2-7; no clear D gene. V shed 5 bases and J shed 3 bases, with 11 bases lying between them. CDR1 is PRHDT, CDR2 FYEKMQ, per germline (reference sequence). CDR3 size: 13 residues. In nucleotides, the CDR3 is TGTGCCAGCAGCCCCACCCCGGGCTACGAGCAGTACTTC. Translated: CASSPTPGYEQYF.

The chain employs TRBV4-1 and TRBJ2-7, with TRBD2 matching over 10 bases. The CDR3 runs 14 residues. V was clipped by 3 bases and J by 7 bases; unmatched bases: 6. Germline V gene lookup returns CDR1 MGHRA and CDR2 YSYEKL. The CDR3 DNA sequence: TGCGCCAGCAGCCAGAGCGGGGGGGCCGGGGAGCAGTACTTC. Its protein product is CASSQSGGAGEQYF.

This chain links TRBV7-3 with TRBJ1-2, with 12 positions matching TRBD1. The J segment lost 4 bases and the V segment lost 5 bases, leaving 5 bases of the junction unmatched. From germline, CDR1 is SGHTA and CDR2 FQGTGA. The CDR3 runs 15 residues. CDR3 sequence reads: CASSPGTGGIYGYTF. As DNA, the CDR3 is TGTGCCAGCAGCCCCGGGACAGGGGGCATCTATGGCTACACCTTC.

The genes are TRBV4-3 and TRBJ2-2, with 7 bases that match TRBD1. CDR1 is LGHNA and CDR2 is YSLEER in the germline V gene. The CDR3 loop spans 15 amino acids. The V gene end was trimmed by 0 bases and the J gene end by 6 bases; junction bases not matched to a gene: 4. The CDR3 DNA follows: TGCGCCAGCAGCCAAGAGCAGGGGGTAGCCGGGGAGCTGTTTTTT. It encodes CASSQEQGVAGELFF.

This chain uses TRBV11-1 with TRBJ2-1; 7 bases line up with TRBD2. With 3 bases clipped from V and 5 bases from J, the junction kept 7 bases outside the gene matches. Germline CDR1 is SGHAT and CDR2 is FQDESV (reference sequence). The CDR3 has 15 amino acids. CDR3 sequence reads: CASSFPGGSHNEQFF. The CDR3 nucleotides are TGTGCCAGCAGCTTCCCGGGAGGATCGCACAATGAGCAGTTCTTC. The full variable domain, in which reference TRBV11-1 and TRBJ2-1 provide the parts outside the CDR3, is EAEVAQSPRYKITEKSQAVAFWCDPISGHATLYWYRQILGQGPELLVQFQDESVVDDSQLPKDRFSAERLKGVDSTLKIQPAELGDSAMYLCASSFPGGSHNEQFFGPGTRLTVL.

The CDR3 loop is CASSGKREGVDEQFF. Here the CDR3 DNA reads TGTGCCAGCAGTGGGAAGCGGGAGGGTGTGGACGAGCAGTTCTTC. The V call is TRBV6-1, the J call TRBJ2-1; TRBD2 matches 10 bases. The junction had 10 bases not matched to a gene; V was cut back by 4 bases and J by 10 bases. The CDR3 extends over 15 amino acids. From germline, CDR1 is MNHNS and CDR2 SASEGT.

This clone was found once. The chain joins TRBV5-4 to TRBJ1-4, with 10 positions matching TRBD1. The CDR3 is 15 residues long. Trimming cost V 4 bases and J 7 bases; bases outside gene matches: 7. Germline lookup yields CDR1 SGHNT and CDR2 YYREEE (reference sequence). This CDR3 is CASSPGTGDSEKLFF. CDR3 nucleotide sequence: TGTGCCAGCAGCCCCGGGACAGGGGATAGTGAAAAACTGTTTTTT.

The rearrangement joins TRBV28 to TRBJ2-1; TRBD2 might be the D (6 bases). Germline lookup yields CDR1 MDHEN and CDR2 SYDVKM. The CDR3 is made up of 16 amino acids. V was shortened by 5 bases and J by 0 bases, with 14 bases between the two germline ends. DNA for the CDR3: TGTGCCAGCAGTATTTGGGACTCGAGCTCCTACAATGAGCAGTTCTTC. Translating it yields CASSIWDSSSYNEQFF.

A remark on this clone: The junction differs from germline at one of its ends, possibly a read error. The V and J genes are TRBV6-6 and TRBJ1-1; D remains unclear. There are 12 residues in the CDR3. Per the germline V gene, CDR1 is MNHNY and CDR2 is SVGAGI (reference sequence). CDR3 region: CASSPRETGILF. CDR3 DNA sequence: TGTGCCAGCAGTCCACGGGAAACCGGCATTTTGTTT.

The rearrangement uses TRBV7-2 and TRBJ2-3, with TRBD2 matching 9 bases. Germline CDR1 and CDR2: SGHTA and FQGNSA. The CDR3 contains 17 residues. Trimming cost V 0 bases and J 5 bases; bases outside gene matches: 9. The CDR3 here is CASSLAPAGGQLDTQYF. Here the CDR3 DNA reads TGTGCCAGCAGCTTAGCTCCCGCGGGGGGGCAGCTAGATACGCAGTATTTT.

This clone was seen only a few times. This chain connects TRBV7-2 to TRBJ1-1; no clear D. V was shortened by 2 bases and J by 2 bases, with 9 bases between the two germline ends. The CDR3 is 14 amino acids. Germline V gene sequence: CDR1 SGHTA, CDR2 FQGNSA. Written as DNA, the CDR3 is TGTGCCAGCAGCTTACTTCCACTTAACACTGAAGCTTTCTTT. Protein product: CASSLLPLNTEAFF.

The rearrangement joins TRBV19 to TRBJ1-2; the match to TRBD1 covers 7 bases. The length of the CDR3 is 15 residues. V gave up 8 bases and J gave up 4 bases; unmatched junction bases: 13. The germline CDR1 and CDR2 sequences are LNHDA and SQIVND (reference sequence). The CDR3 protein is CASAVLRQGPYGYTF. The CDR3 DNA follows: TGTGCCAGTGCGGTTCTGCGACAGGGCCCCTATGGCTACACCTTC.

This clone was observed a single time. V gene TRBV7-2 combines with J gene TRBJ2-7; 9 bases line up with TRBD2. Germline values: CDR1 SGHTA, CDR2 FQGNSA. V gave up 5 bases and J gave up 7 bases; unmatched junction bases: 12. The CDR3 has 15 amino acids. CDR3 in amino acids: CASSALAGATREQYF. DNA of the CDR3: TGTGCCAGCAGCGCTTTAGCGGGGGCGACTAGGGAGCAGTACTTC.

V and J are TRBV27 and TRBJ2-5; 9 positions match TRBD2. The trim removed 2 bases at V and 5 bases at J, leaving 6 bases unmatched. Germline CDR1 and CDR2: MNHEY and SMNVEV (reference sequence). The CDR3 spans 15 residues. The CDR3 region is CASSLGGRAEETQYF. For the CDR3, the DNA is TGTGCCAGCAGTTTAGGCGGGAGGGCCGAGGAGACCCAGTACTTC.

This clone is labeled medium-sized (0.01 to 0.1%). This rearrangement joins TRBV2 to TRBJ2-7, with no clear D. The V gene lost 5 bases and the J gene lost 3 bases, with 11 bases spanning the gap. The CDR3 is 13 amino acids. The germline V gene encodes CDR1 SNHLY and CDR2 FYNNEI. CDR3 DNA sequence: TGTGCCAGCAGTAAGCCGTTCGACTACGAGCAGTACTTC. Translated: CASSKPFDYEQYF.

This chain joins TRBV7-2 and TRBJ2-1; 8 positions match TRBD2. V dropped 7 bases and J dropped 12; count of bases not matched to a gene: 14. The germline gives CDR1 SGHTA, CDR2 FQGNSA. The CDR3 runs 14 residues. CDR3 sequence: CASNDLAGSGAQFF. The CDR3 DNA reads TGTGCCAGCAACGATTTAGCGGGGTCCGGGGCGCAGTTCTTC.

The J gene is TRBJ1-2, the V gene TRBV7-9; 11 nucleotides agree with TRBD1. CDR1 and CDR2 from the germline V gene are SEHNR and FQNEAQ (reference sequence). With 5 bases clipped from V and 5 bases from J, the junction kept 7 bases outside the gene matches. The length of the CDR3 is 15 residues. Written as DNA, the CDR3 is TGTGCCAGCAGCCCCCCCGGGACAGGGGGTTATGGCTACACCTTC. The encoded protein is CASSPPGTGGYGYTF. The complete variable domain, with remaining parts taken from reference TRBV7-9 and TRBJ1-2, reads DTGVSQNPRHKITKRGQNVTFRCDPISEHNRLYWYRQTLGQGPEFLTYFQNEAQLEKSRLLSDRFSAERPKGSFSTLEIQRTEQGDSAMYLCASSPPGTGGYGYTFGSGTRLTVV.

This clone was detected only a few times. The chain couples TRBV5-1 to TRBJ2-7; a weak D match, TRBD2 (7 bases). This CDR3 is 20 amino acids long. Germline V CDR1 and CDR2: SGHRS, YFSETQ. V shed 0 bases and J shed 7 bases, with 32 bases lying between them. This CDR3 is CASSLGSAVPLGGRVGEQYF. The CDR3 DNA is TGCGCCAGCAGCTTGGGCTCTGCCGTTCCCCTCGGGGGGCGTGTGGGGGAGCAGTACTTC.

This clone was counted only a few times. This CDR3 reads CASSPPSYSNQPQHF. CDR3 DNA: TGTGCCAGCAGCCCTCCAAGCTATAGCAATCAGCCCCAGCATTTT. The chain couples TRBV7-3 to TRBJ1-5, with D uncertain. This CDR3 has 15 residues. Deletions cut 5 bases from V and 0 bases from J, with 11 bases between. Germline V gene data show CDR1 as SGHTA and CDR2 as FQGTGA. Supplemented by reference TRBV7-3 and TRBJ1-5, the full variable domain reads GAGVSQTPSNKVTEKGKYVELRCDPISGHTALYWYRQSLGQGPEFLIYFQGTGAADDSGLPNDRFFAVRPEGSVSTLKIQRTERGDSAVYLCASSPPSYSNQPQHFGDGTRLSIL.

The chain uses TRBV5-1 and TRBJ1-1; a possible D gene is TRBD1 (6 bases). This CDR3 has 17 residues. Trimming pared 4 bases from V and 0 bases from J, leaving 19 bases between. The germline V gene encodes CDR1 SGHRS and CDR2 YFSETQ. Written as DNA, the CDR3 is TGCGCCAGCAGCCCGGTTCAGGCAGGGGCGATGAACACTGAAGCTTTCTTT. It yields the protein CASSPVQAGAMNTEAFF.

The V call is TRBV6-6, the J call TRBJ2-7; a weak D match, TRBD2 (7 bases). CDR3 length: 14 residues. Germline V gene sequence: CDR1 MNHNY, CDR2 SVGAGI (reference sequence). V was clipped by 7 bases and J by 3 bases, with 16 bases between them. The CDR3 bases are TGTGCCAGCATAATGGGGGGGGCCGTCTACGAGCAGTACTTC. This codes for CASIMGGAVYEQYF.

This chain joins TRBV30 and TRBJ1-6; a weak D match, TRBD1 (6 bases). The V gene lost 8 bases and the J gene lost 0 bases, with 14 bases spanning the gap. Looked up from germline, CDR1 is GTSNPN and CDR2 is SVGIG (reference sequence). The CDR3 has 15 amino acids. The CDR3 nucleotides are TGTGCCGGATACAGGGAGGGCTCCTATAATTCACCCCTCCACTTT. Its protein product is CAGYREGSYNSPLHF.

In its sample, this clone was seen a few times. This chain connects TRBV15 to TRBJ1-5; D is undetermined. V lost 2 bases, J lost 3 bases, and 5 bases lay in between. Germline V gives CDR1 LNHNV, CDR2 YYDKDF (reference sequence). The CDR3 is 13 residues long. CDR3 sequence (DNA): TGTGCCACCAGCAGAAATTACAATCAGCCCCAGCATTTT. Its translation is CATSRNYNQPQHF.

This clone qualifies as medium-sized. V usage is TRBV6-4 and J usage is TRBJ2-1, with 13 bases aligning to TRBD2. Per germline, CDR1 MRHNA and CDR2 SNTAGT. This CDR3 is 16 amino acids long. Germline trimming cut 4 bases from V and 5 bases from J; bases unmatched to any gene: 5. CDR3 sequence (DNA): TGTGCCAGCAGTGTAACCGGGACTAGCGGGAACAATGAGCAGTTCTTC. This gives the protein CASSVTGTSGNNEQFF.

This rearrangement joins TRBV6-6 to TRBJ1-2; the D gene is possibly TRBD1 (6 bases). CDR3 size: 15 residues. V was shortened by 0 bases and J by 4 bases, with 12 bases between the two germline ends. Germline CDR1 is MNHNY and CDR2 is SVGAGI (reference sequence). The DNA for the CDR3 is TGTGCCAGCAGTTACTCCTCCGAGGACAGCTATGGCTACACCTTC. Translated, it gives CASSYSSEDSYGYTF.